Included here is one T cell receptor beta chain sequence, with context. Its antigen target is currently unknown. It has no much larger one-base neighbor in the sample; base qualities were not kept. The data belong to a study of post-analysis software for immune sequencing data (dated by TCRdb to about 2015). Turning to the overall study: Disease courses on record covered relapsing-remitting, secondary progressive and progressive-relapsing multiple sclerosis, though some patients had no subtype annotation. The patient repertoires were set against about 12 previously published healthy control repertoires from donors whose ages ranged from about 6 to 25 years. A subset of samples was prepared in parallel using single-end sample barcoding, then pooled and co-amplified after Illumina adapter ligation. Overall study outcomes, separate from this receptor: Significantly higher frequencies in patients than in controls were found for several TRBV segments, including TRBV5-6, TRBV5-1 and TRBV20-1. Direct clustering with F measure showed strong co-clustering of samples prepared in the same batch, prompting a batch-effect correction. The multiple sclerosis patient group was slightly younger than the control group. Compared with controls, multiple sclerosis patients had significantly lower normalized Chao1 diversity, a finding suggesting substantial peripheral T-cell clonal expansion.

Library creation used PCR. The listed sequencing device is Illumina HiSeq 2500. To reduce PCR and sequencing biases, unique molecular identifiers were built into the TCR beta cDNA libraries. Every 1 to 10 million input T cells yielded approximately 500,000 cDNA molecules, meaning each molecule approximated one T cell. The same protocol used for the earlier healthy control dataset was applied to prepare and sequence the patient libraries. Within a given batch, samples were prepared together, multiplexed and sequenced on the same HiSeq lane. The authors processed their data as follows. Raw barcoded reads were processed with MIGEC, discarding single-read molecular identifier groups before consensus assembly and CDR3 extraction. Clonotype tables were post-analysed with VDJtools, normalizing diversity by down-sampling all datasets to the smallest sample size. To correct batch-related cross-sample contamination, repertoire overlap clustering matched CDR3 amino acid sequences but not nucleotide sequences. The raw public data were reprocessed by TCRdb itself: fastp quality trimming at Q25, MiXCR clonotype calling, in-frame beta chains only. Each CDR3 protein appears once, grouped with its most common genes and DNA. In this record, the V and J calls reflect TCRdb's handling and not the investigators' own analysis. The sample contains 380,000 or so distinct CDR3 sequences, less than 40% of them found a single time. The ten most abundant clones make up around 15% of the sample.

Trimming at the junction amounts to 1 base on V and 3 bases on J, and the germline ends lie 13 bases apart. From the cysteine up to the phenylalanine, the CDR3 has a length of 15 residues. Just CDR3 DNA is preserved here, 45 bases in frame from base 1. From the germline V gene, CDR1 is MGHRA and CDR2 is YSYEKL. To demonstrate the VDJtools post-analysis software, the study profiled TCR beta repertoires from the peripheral blood of 13 young patients with multiple sclerosis. The multiple sclerosis patients were children and adolescents ranging in age from about 6 to 16 years. This sequence originates from a girl between 10 and 17 years old with multiple sclerosis. The source material was blood. Recombination joined TRBV4-1 with TRBJ2-7, with the D assignment possibly TRBD1 or TRBD2, given 5 matching bases for each. CDR3 sequence: CASSQVKGSGYEQYF. The DNA sequence follows: TGCGCCAGCAGCCAAGTTAAGGGGAGCGGCTACGAGCAGTACTTC.